This T cell receptor beta chain was recorded in a study of blood T cell repertoires in COVID-19. Study-wide context: Samples of COVID-19 (acute and convalescent) were obtained from the United States, Italy and Spain.

The V segment lost 8 bases and the J segment 7 bases; nucleotides outside the gene matches: 13. CDR1 and CDR2 from the germline V gene are LNHDA and SQIVND (reference sequence). The CDR3 consists of 15 residues. The assay was immunoSEQ multiplex PCR, and TCRdb's table has in-frame clones only and misses some. The profile shows about 210,000 clones, about 85% of them singletons. The chain recombines TRBV19 with TRBJ1-4; TRBD1 matches at 7 bases. Sequenced material: peripheral blood. The origin of this receptor is a man in his forties or fifties with acute or convalescent COVID-19. This chain's CDR3 is CASHSSGTVLEKLFF. The CDR3 coding sequence is TGTGCCAGTCACTCATCCGGGACAGTCCTTGAAAAACTGTTTTTT.